This TCR beta chain was sequenced for a study of shared clonotypes between healthy human individuals. Study-level results: Sampling was confined to blood; repertoires within tissues likely differ. Expectations were that clonotype sharing among donors would be affected by sequencing depth.

Samples underwent the assay at deep level. Produced via immunoSEQ multiplex PCR; TCRdb's table is partial and in-frame only. The sample lists about 490,000 clones; around 80% were seen once. V trimming: 3 bases; J trimming: 2 bases; junction bases outside the gene matches: 2. There are 15 residues in the CDR3. Germline V gives CDR1 MGHRA, CDR2 YSYEKL. Comment on this clone: Its target is not known.

The sequenced material came from PBMCs. This rearrangement joins TRBV4-1 to TRBJ1-3; 9 bases fit TRBD1. This receptor was obtained from a woman in her thirties or forties in good health. Some clones in this sample may be carry-over from other donors' samples. The CDR3 sequence is CASSQWTGAGNTIYF. Here the CDR3 DNA reads TGCGCCAGCAGCCAGTGGACAGGGGCTGGAAACACCATATATTTT.